These T cell receptor beta chains were read from a single sample in a study of blood T cell repertoires in COVID-19. Sequencing used immunoSEQ multiplex PCR; TCRdb keeps in-frame clones, though not all of them. The sample consists of approximately 68,000 clones, roughly 91% of them appearing once. Sequenced input: peripheral blood. These TCRs come from a man aged 50 or older with active COVID-19. The CDR3 runs from the conserved cysteine through the conserved F or W. Fields, in order: V gene, CDR3 length, D gene, J gene, clone size, CDR3 protein, CDR3 DNA. A D gene is named only where the DNA matches it firmly. A row's size may be missing; if present it is once, few, many or a size class.

TRBV7-2	15	TRBD1	TRBJ2-5	.	CASSFQQGAQETQYF	TGTGCCAGCAGCTTTCAACAGGGGGCACAAGAGACCCAGTACTTC
TRBV4-1	13	.	TRBJ2-5	.	CASSRSEQETQYF	TGCGCCAGCAGCAGAAGCGAACAAGAGACCCAGTACTTC
TRBV25-1	13	.	TRBJ1-2	.	CASSGNRVYGYTF	TGTGCCAGCAGTGGTAACAGGGTCTATGGCTACACCTTC
TRBV27	16	TRBD1	TRBJ1-6	.	CASSLSMTGTNSPLHF	TGTGCCAGCAGTCTATCAATGACAGGGACAAATTCACCCCTCCACTTT
TRBV29-1	11	TRBD2	TRBJ2-7	.	CSGNLADEQYF	TGCAGCGGCAATCTAGCGGACGAGCAGTACTTC
TRBV5-1	17	.	TRBJ2-6	.	CASSVRVGASGANVLTF	TGCGCCAGCAGCGTCCGAGTGGGAGCCTCTGGGGCCAACGTCCTGACTTTC
TRBV25-1	15	TRBD1	TRBJ1-1	.	CASSDPQGGDTEAFF	TGTGCCAGCAGTGACCCCCAGGGGGGTGACACTGAAGCTTTCTTT
TRBV2	13	TRBD1	TRBJ2-4	.	CASSDRGENIQYF	TGTGCCAGCAGCGACAGGGGCGAAAACATTCAGTACTTC
TRBV12-3/TRBV12-4	13	TRBD2	TRBJ2-3	.	CASSSLAEHTQYF	TGTGCCAGCAGTTCACTAGCGGAACATACGCAGTATTTT
TRBV7-2	15	.	TRBJ2-5	once	CASSLSRGPGETQYF	TGTGCCAGCAGCTTATCGCGGGGGCCGGGGGAGACCCAGTACTTC
TRBV29-1	16	TRBD1	TRBJ2-1	.	CSARANQGARLNEQFF	TGCAGCGCCCGGGCCAACCAGGGGGCGAGGCTCAATGAGCAGTTCTTC
TRBV6-2/TRBV6-3	13	.	TRBJ1-1	.	CASSSTVGTEAFF	TGTGCCAGCAGCTCGACGGTCGGGACTGAAGCTTTCTTT
TRBV7-9	12	.	TRBJ1-1	.	CASSRGNTEAFF	TGTGCCAGCAGCCGCGGGAACACTGAAGCTTTCTTT
TRBV11-3	15	TRBD2	TRBJ2-1	.	CASSYLADSYNEQFF	TGTGCCAGCAGCTACCTAGCGGATTCCTACAATGAGCAGTTCTTC
TRBV4-2	15	.	TRBJ1-2	.	CASSQAPHTLYGYTF	TGTGCCAGCAGCCAAGCCCCCCACACCCTTTATGGCTACACCTTC
TRBV7-2	14	.	TRBJ2-1	.	CASSPPAAAGRQFF	TGTGCCAGCAGCCCCCCGGCGGCAGCCGGCAGGCAGTTCTTC
TRBV2	12	.	TRBJ2-7	few	CASRQGIYEQYF	TGTGCCAGCAGACAGGGCATCTACGAGCAGTACTTC
TRBV19	11	.	TRBJ2-2	.	CASRLNRELFF	TGTGCCAGTCGTCTTAATCGGGAGCTGTTTTTT
TRBV6-5	15	.	TRBJ2-7	.	CASSLMGGDTYEQYF	TGTGCCAGCAGTTTGATGGGGGGTGACACCTACGAGCAGTACTTC
TRBV6-2/TRBV6-3	17	.	TRBJ2-5	.	CASSSLRDARRLETQYF	TGTGCCAGCAGTTCTTTGCGGGACGCTCGTCGCCTAGAGACCCAGTACTTC
TRBV7-9	14	TRBD1	TRBJ2-5	.	CASSQGQGYETQYF	TGTGCCAGCAGCCAGGGACAGGGATACGAGACCCAGTACTTC
TRBV23-1	16	.	TRBJ1-1	.	CASSPGDLGPNTEAFF	TGCGCCAGCAGTCCGGGGGACCTCGGGCCGAACACTGAAGCTTTCTTT
TRBV7-3	13	.	TRBJ2-2	.	CASSPRNSGELFF	TGTGCCAGCAGTCCCCGAAACTCTGGGGAGCTGTTTTTT
TRBV5-4	15	TRBD1	TRBJ1-1	few	CAGLRGQGWNTEAFF	TGTGCCGGCCTTCGAGGACAGGGATGGAACACTGAAGCTTTCTTT
TRBV7-2	14	.	TRBJ2-7	.	CASSLTRQGSEQYF	TGTGCCAGCAGCTTAACACGGCAGGGGAGCGAGCAGTACTTC
TRBV6-2/TRBV6-3	14	.	TRBJ2-3	.	CASSYPGAGDTQYF	TGTGCCAGCAGTTACCCCGGCGCGGGAGATACGCAGTATTTT
TRBV28	14	.	TRBJ1-5	.	CASSLLGADQPQHF	TGTGCCAGCAGTTTACTAGGGGCAGATCAGCCCCAGCATTTT
TRBV24-1	14	.	TRBJ2-2	.	CATSDSLATGELFF	TGTGCCACCAGTGATTCCCTAGCGACCGGGGAGCTGTTTTTT
TRBV2	16	TRBD1	TRBJ2-1	.	CASSAETGVRGNEQFF	TGTGCCAGCAGTGCCGAGACAGGGGTTAGAGGTAATGAGCAGTTCTTC
TRBV7-3	12	.	TRBJ2-2	.	CATRTNTGELFF	TGTGCCACGCGGACGAACACCGGGGAGCTGTTTTTT
TRBV4-3	15	.	TRBJ1-3	.	CASSQADYSGNTIYF	TGCGCCAGCAGCCAGGCAGATTACTCTGGAAACACCATATATTTT
TRBV7-6	13	.	TRBJ1-2	.	CASSSAGSYGYTF	TGTGCCAGCAGCTCCGCGGGGAGCTATGGCTACACCTTC
TRBV21-1	18	.	TRBJ1-2	.	CASSRRDRGPLRGGGYTF	TGTGCCAGCAGCAGGAGAGACAGGGGGCCTTTAAGGGGAGGTGGCTACACCTTC
TRBV4-1	15	TRBD2	TRBJ2-2	.	CASSQQSGAPGELFF	TGCGCCAGCAGCCAACAAAGCGGGGCTCCCGGGGAGCTGTTTTTT
TRBV7-6	16	.	TRBJ2-1	.	CASSLDRVPSYNEQFF	TGTGCCAGCAGCTTAGATCGGGTACCCTCCTACAATGAGCAGTTCTTC
TRBV18	13	TRBD1	TRBJ1-2	.	CASSPRGQDGYTF	TGTGCCAGCTCTCCCAGAGGACAGGATGGCTACACCTTC
TRBV5-1	14	.	TRBJ1-2	.	CASRRALSNYGYTF	TGCGCCAGCAGGCGGGCTCTATCTAACTATGGCTACACCTTC
TRBV19	18	.	TRBJ2-6	.	CASISAGGLDSGANVLTF	TGTGCCAGTATATCGGCAGGAGGGTTGGACTCTGGGGCCAACGTCCTGACTTTC
TRBV7-8	15	TRBD2	TRBJ2-1	.	CASSLAPSGRNGGFF	TGTGCCAGCAGCTTAGCGCCTAGCGGGAGGAATGGGGGGTTCTTC
TRBV5-8	15	TRBD2	TRBJ2-3	.	CATTAGGYRTDTQYF	TGTGCCACCACGGCGGGGGGATACCGCACAGATACGCAGTATTTT
TRBV28	13	.	TRBJ1-5	.	CASSLISNQPQHF	TGTGCCAGCAGTTTAATTAGTAATCAGCCCCAGCATTTT
TRBV28	13	TRBD1	TRBJ2-7	.	CASSSGQGYEQYF	TGTGCCAGCAGTTCGGGACAGGGCTACGAGCAGTACTTC
TRBV9	16	.	TRBJ1-3	.	CASSPGGTPSGNTIYF	TGTGCCAGCAGCCCGGGGGGAACACCCTCTGGAAACACCATATATTTT
TRBV7-2	13	TRBD1	TRBJ1-2	.	CASRTGGAGGYTF	TGTGCCAGCAGAACAGGGGGCGCCGGGGGCTACACCTTC
TRBV12-3/TRBV12-4	13	TRBD1	TRBJ1-4	.	CASSPRDSEKLFF	TGTGCCAGCAGTCCCCGGGACAGCGAAAAACTGTTTTTT
TRBV4-3	15	.	TRBJ2-3	few	CASSQEYLAGDTQYF	TGCGCCAGCAGCCAAGAATATTTGGCGGGAGATACGCAGTATTTT
TRBV3-1/TRBV3-2	15	TRBD1	TRBJ1-1	.	CASSPGQVLNTEAFF	TGTGCCAGCAGCCCGGGACAGGTTTTGAACACTGAAGCTTTCTTT
TRBV29-1	12	.	TRBJ1-1	.	CSVAGTRFEAFF	TGCAGCGTTGCCGGGACAAGATTTGAAGCTTTCTTT